These T cell receptor beta chains were read from a single sample in a study of blood T cell repertoires in COVID-19. Assay: immunoSEQ multiplex PCR; the TCRdb copy retains only in-frame clones and omits some. In the table there are fewer than 400,000 clones, 80% to 90% of which are singletons. Sequencing was done on a sample of PBMCs or T cells enriched from blood (not recorded which). The receptors shown here come from a man younger than 45 who had recovered from COVID-19. The CDR3 runs from the conserved cysteine through the conserved F or W. D genes are given only for firm matches. A row's size may be missing; if present it is once, few, many or a size class.

>NA|NA|TRBJ1-4|TRBV7-9
CASSLRGANEKLFF
TGTGCCAGCAGCTTGCGGGGTGCTAATGAAAAACTGTTTTTT
>TRBD2|NA|TRBJ2-1|TRBV10-3
CAIRSGTSGFNEQFF
TGTGCCATCAGATCCGGGACTAGCGGGTTCAATGAGCAGTTCTTC
>TRBD1|few|TRBJ2-1|TRBV5-4
CASSLQGASYNEQFF
TGTGCCAGCAGCTTGCAGGGGGCTTCCTACAATGAGCAGTTCTTC
>NA|few|TRBJ1-2|TRBV9
CASSVATPGMGGYTF
TGTGCCAGCAGCGTAGCTACCCCGGGGATGGGTGGCTACACCTTC
>NA|NA|TRBJ2-3|TRBV6-5
CASSYGGSTDTQYF
TGTGCCAGCAGTTACGGGGGGAGCACAGATACGCAGTATTTT
>TRBD2|NA|TRBJ2-3|TRBV15
CATSRGGGGAATQYF
TGTGCCACCAGCAGAGGGGGCGGGGGGGCCGCTACGCAGTATTTT
>TRBD1|NA|TRBJ2-5|TRBV7-9
CASSGTGVGPETQYF
TGTGCCAGCAGCGGGACAGGGGTCGGACCAGAGACCCAGTACTTC
>TRBD2|NA|TRBJ2-7|TRBV11-2
CASSFGGGNYEQYF
TGTGCCAGCAGCTTCGGCGGGGGTAACTACGAGCAGTACTTC
>TRBD1|once|TRBJ1-5|TRBV19
CASSIRDRDQPQHF
TGTGCCAGTAGTATCCGGGACAGGGACCAGCCCCAGCATTTT
>TRBD1|NA|TRBJ1-1|TRBV7-3
CASSPRQGSTEAFF
TGTGCCAGCAGCCCCCGACAGGGAAGCACTGAAGCTTTCTTT
>NA|NA|TRBJ2-7|TRBV5-5
CASSLETIQYF
TGTGCCAGCAGCTTGGAGACTATCCAGTACTTC
>NA|NA|TRBJ2-3|TRBV9
CASSVWELDTQYF
TGTGCCAGCAGCGTTTGGGAGTTAGATACGCAGTATTTT
>NA|NA|TRBJ1-3|TRBV16
CASSPSGISGNTIYF
TGTGCCAGCAGCCCGTCAGGAATCTCTGGAAACACCATATATTTT
>NA|NA|TRBJ2-1|TRBV27
CASSSGLAQIEQFF
TGTGCCAGCAGCTCAGGTCTAGCCCAGATCGAGCAGTTCTTC
>NA|NA|TRBJ1-3|TRBV28
CASSLRRYVGNTIYF
TGTGCCAGCAGTTTAAGGCGGTATGTCGGAAACACCATATATTTT
>TRBD1|NA|TRBJ1-3|TRBV19
CASSIGTGTSGNTIYF
TGTGCCAGTAGTATTGGGACAGGGACTTCTGGAAACACCATATATTTT
>NA|NA|TRBJ2-1|TRBV18
CASSPGQLSYNEQFF
TGTGCCAGCTCACCCGGACAGCTTTCCTACAATGAGCAGTTCTTC
>NA|NA|TRBJ2-7|TRBV18
CASSPPGVSYEQYF
TGTGCCAGCTCACCACCAGGGGTGTCCTACGAGCAGTACTTC
>NA|NA|TRBJ1-1|TRBV19
CASSIVPQAEAFF
TGTGCCAGTAGTATAGTGCCCCAGGCTGAAGCTTTCTTT
>TRBD1|NA|TRBJ1-6|TRBV4-1
CASSQEGTGGWNSYNSPLHF
TGCGCCAGCAGCCAAGAAGGGACAGGGGGCTGGAACTCCTATAATTCACCCCTCCACTTT
>NA|NA|TRBJ2-2|TRBV18
CASSPGSRTGELFF
TGTGCCAGCTCACCAGGCAGCAGGACCGGGGAGCTGTTTTTT
>NA|NA|TRBJ2-7|TRBV10-3
CATGTPLSYEQYF
TGTGCCACCGGGACTCCTTTAAGCTACGAGCAGTACTTC
>NA|NA|TRBJ2-2|TRBV23-1
CAGPLGGKRNTGELFF
TGCGCCGGCCCCCTAGGGGGAAAAAGGAACACCGGGGAGCTGTTTTTT
>TRBD2|NA|TRBJ2-1|TRBV24-1
CATSELGLAEEQFF
TGTGCCACCAGTGAGTTGGGACTAGCTGAGGAGCAGTTCTTC
>NA|NA|TRBJ1-2|TRBV19
CASSRKSTVLYGYTF
TGTGCCAGTAGTCGAAAATCAACAGTTCTCTATGGCTACACCTTC
>TRBD2|NA|TRBJ2-7|TRBV5-1
CASSRGTSGDRSYEQYF
TGCGCCAGCAGCCGAGGGACTAGCGGGGATCGTTCCTACGAGCAGTACTTC
>NA|NA|TRBJ2-7|TRBV5-5
CASSLDANEQYF
TGTGCCAGCAGCTTGGACGCGAACGAGCAGTACTTC
>TRBD2|NA|TRBJ2-7|TRBV18
CASSPPVVAGRYEQYF
TGTGCCAGCTCACCACCGGTGGTAGCGGGGCGCTACGAGCAGTACTTC
>TRBD1|once|TRBJ1-2|TRBV2
CASRQTGTGNYGYTF
TGTGCCAGCAGGCAAACCGGGACAGGGAACTATGGCTACACCTTC
>NA|few|TRBJ2-1|TRBV5-1
CASSLDRSSYNEQFF
TGCGCCAGCAGCTTGGACAGAAGCTCCTACAATGAGCAGTTCTTC
>TRBD1|NA|TRBJ2-2|TRBV18
CASSPPGQGATGELFF
TGTGCCAGCTCACCTCCGGGACAGGGGGCCACCGGGGAGCTGTTTTTT
>NA|few|TRBJ2-2|TRBV3-1/TRBV3-2
CASSQVGGLMFF
TGTGCCAGCAGCCAAGTAGGCGGGTTGATGTTTTTT
>NA|NA|TRBJ2-5|TRBV6-6
CASSYPERSQETQYF
TGTGCCAGCAGTTACCCTGAGCGGAGCCAAGAGACCCAGTACTTC
>NA|once|TRBJ1-5|TRBV19
CASRDDRNQPQHF
TGTGCCAGTAGAGACGACAGGAATCAGCCCCAGCATTTT
>TRBD2|NA|TRBJ2-7|TRBV19
CASSIFPSGSYEQYF
TGTGCCAGTAGTATTTTTCCTAGCGGGTCCTACGAGCAGTACTTC
>TRBD2|few|TRBJ2-5|TRBV9
CASSVVPSGGKETQYF
TGTGCCAGCAGCGTAGTCCCCAGCGGGGGGAAGGAGACCCAGTACTTC
>NA|once|TRBJ2-3|TRBV30
CAWRKESTDTQYF
TGTGCCTGGAGGAAGGAGAGCACAGATACGCAGTATTTT